A selection of T cell receptor beta chains follows, all from one sample in a study of Graves' ophthalmopathy and Graves' hyperthyroidism. TCRdb reanalysed the multiplex PCR reads using MiXCR and keeps one entry per CDR3 protein. The sample contains about 220,000 distinct CDR3 sequences, about a fifth of which appear only once. The sample taken for sequencing was peripheral blood. The receptors derive from a woman aged 45-60 years with Graves' ophthalmopathy. CDR3s include the opening cysteine and the closing phenylalanine or tryptophan. The order of the fields is J gene, D gene, V gene, clone size, CDR3 protein, CDR3 DNA. A D gene is named only where the DNA matches it firmly. For some rows the clone size is stated as once, few or many, or as a class when expanded; others skip it.

J: TRBJ1-1
D: TRBD1
V: TRBV29-1
size: many
CDR3: CSARGQKNTEAFF
DNA: TGCAGCGCCCGGGGACAGAAGAACACTGAAGCTTTCTTT

J: TRBJ1-2
D: -
V: TRBV6-1
size: -
CDR3: CASSEGSVGYTF
DNA: TGTGCCAGCAGTGAGGGGAGCGTTGGCTACACCTTC

J: TRBJ2-5
D: TRBD2
V: TRBV11-2
size: -
CDR3: CASSQGLAALNGETQYF
DNA: TGTGCCAGCAGCCAGGGACTAGCGGCTCTAAATGGGGAGACCCAGTACTTC

J: TRBJ1-5
D: -
V: TRBV5-1
size: few
CDR3: CASSPSGQSNQPQHF
DNA: TGCGCCAGCAGCCCAAGTGGACAGTCTAATCAGCCCCAGCATTTT

J: TRBJ2-3
D: -
V: TRBV10-1
size: many
CDR3: CASSESVGETDTQYF
DNA: TGCGCCAGCAGTGAGTCAGTTGGCGAGACAGATACGCAGTATTTT

J: TRBJ1-2
D: TRBD1
V: TRBV6-1
size: many
CDR3: CASRTGQGRGGYTF
DNA: TGTGCCAGCAGAACAGGACAGGGCCGTGGTGGCTACACCTTC

J: TRBJ2-7
D: -
V: TRBV10-3
size: -
CDR3: CAISESNGSYEQYF
DNA: TGTGCCATCAGTGAGTCGAATGGCTCCTACGAGCAGTACTTC

J: TRBJ1-3
D: -
V: TRBV6-5
size: -
CDR3: CASSYGGVGAGNTIYF
DNA: TGTGCCAGCAGTTACGGGGGGGTGGGTGCTGGAAACACCATATATTTT

J: TRBJ1-1
D: TRBD1
V: TRBV7-9
size: -
CDR3: CASSPARGPVTEAFF
DNA: TGTGCCAGCAGCCCGGCCAGGGGGCCGGTCACTGAAGCTTTCTTT

J: TRBJ2-5
D: TRBD2
V: TRBV9
size: -
CDR3: CASSVVDSGQETQYF
DNA: TGTGCCAGCAGCGTAGTTGATAGCGGGCAAGAGACCCAGTACTTC

J: TRBJ1-2
D: -
V: TRBV15
size: many
CDR3: CATSRRPAAHGGGYTF
DNA: TGTGCCACCAGCAGACGACCGGCGGCTCACGGTGGTGGCTACACCTTC

J: TRBJ2-6
D: -
V: TRBV6-1
size: many
CDR3: CASSEVPAQGSLTGANVLTF
DNA: TGTGCCAGCAGTGAAGTACCGGCGCAGGGGTCCCTCACTGGGGCCAACGTCCTGACTTTC

J: TRBJ2-5
D: TRBD2
V: TRBV20-1
size: many
CDR3: CSASSGTESQETQYF
DNA: TGCAGTGCTAGTAGCGGGACGGAATCTCAAGAGACCCAGTACTTC

J: TRBJ2-7
D: TRBD2
V: TRBV20-1
size: many
CDR3: CSASSGGSVYEQYF
DNA: TGCAGTGCTAGTTCTGGCGGGAGTGTCTACGAGCAGTACTTC

J: TRBJ1-2
D: -
V: TRBV19
size: many
CDR3: CASSIEGVGSYTF
DNA: TGTGCCAGTAGTATCGAAGGGGTAGGAAGCTACACCTTC

J: TRBJ2-2
D: -
V: TRBV2
size: many
CDR3: CASSEEGSGNTGELFF
DNA: TGTGCCAGCAGTGAAGAGGGTAGCGGGAACACCGGGGAGCTGTTTTTT

J: TRBJ2-7
D: TRBD1
V: TRBV30
size: many
CDR3: CAWSPTGGGYEQYF
DNA: TGTGCCTGGAGTCCGACAGGGGGAGGCTACGAGCAGTACTTC

J: TRBJ1-2
D: TRBD1
V: TRBV15
size: many
CDR3: CATSRMGQVNYGYTF
DNA: TGTGCCACCAGCAGAATGGGACAGGTGAACTATGGCTACACCTTC

J: TRBJ1-2
D: -
V: TRBV28
size: many
CDR3: CASRPGGARGYTF
DNA: TGTGCCAGCAGGCCCGGGGGGGCAAGGGGCTACACCTTC

J: TRBJ1-2
D: -
V: TRBV2
size: -
CDR3: CASSSGTEYGYTF
DNA: TGTGCCAGCAGTTCCGGGACGGAGTATGGCTACACCTTC

J: TRBJ1-2
D: -
V: TRBV7-9
size: many
CDR3: CASSARGGLYGYTF
DNA: TGTGCCAGCAGCGCCCGAGGGGGACTGTATGGCTACACCTTC

J: TRBJ2-3
D: -
V: TRBV5-1
size: -
CDR3: CASSLDSYTDTQYF
DNA: TGCGCCAGCAGCCTGGACAGTTACACAGATACGCAGTATTTT

J: TRBJ1-2
D: -
V: TRBV11-2
size: many
CDR3: CASSLGGRRNGYTF
DNA: TGTGCCAGCAGCTTAGGAGGACGGCGAAATGGCTACACCTTC

J: TRBJ2-5
D: -
V: TRBV20-1
size: many
CDR3: CSARVPGRGETQYF
DNA: TGCAGTGCTAGGGTGCCGGGACGGGGAGAGACCCAGTACTTC

J: TRBJ2-5
D: -
V: TRBV7-2
size: many
CDR3: CASSSSGQETQYF
DNA: TGTGCCAGCAGCAGTAGCGGACAAGAGACCCAGTACTTC

J: TRBJ2-7
D: TRBD2
V: TRBV6-2/TRBV6-3
size: few
CDR3: CASSWTSGRAQYEQYF
DNA: TGTGCCAGCAGCTGGACTAGCGGGAGGGCCCAGTACGAGCAGTACTTC

J: TRBJ2-5
D: TRBD2
V: TRBV10-3
size: once
CDR3: CAISMTSRETQYF
DNA: TGTGCCATCAGTATGACTAGCCGGGAGACCCAGTACTTC

J: TRBJ2-7
D: -
V: TRBV12-3/TRBV12-4
size: many
CDR3: CASRPRGGAYEQYF
DNA: TGTGCCAGCAGGCCCCGGGGAGGAGCCTACGAGCAGTACTTC

J: TRBJ2-5
D: TRBD2
V: TRBV7-9
size: many
CDR3: CASSQGTSGYQETQYF
DNA: TGTGCCAGCAGCCAGGGGACTAGCGGTTACCAAGAGACCCAGTACTTC

J: TRBJ1-1
D: TRBD1
V: TRBV20-1
size: many
CDR3: CSARKSGGRTEAFF
DNA: TGCAGTGCTAGAAAGTCAGGGGGCAGGACTGAAGCTTTCTTT

J: TRBJ1-5
D: -
V: TRBV7-8
size: many
CDR3: CASSGPRRQPQHF
DNA: TGTGCCAGCAGTGGACCGAGGAGGCAGCCCCAGCATTTT

J: TRBJ2-4
D: -
V: TRBV13
size: -
CDR3: CASSPPSTLAKNIQYF
DNA: TGTGCCAGCAGCCCCCCGTCCACCCTAGCCAAAAACATTCAGTACTTC

J: TRBJ2-7
D: TRBD2
V: TRBV11-2
size: -
CDR3: CASSSYRGEVGEQYF
DNA: TGTGCCAGCAGCTCGTACCGGGGGGAGGTTGGCGAGCAGTACTTC

J: TRBJ1-1
D: -
V: TRBV19
size: many
CDR3: CASSISGARRLNTEAFF
DNA: TGTGCCAGTAGTATTTCAGGGGCGAGGAGGCTTAACACTGAAGCTTTCTTT

J: TRBJ2-5
D: -
V: TRBV7-2
size: many
CDR3: CASSPDRLETQYF
DNA: TGTGCCAGCAGCCCAGACAGGTTGGAGACCCAGTACTTC